This T cell receptor beta chain is drawn from a study of response to subunit inactivated influenza vaccine. Remarks on this clonotype: Its matching antigen is unknown.

TCRdb called the RT-PCR reads again in MiXCR, with one record for every CDR3 protein. This table has more than 700,000 distinct CDR3 sequences, 20% to 25% appearing once. This CDR3 contains 12 residues. V gave up 5 bases and J gave up 9 bases, with 12 bases separating them. Germline-derived CDR1 and CDR2 are SGHRS and YFSETQ. Study observations and caveats: It was the authors' suggestion that each seasonal influenza vaccination recruits few new T cells.

This clonotype was obtained from a middle-aged man who received an inactivated influenza vaccine. The input for sequencing was PBMCs from blood, taken 4 to 6 days after vaccination. The chain joins TRBV5-1 to TRBJ2-1, with D maybe TRBD2 (6 bases). The CDR3 DNA reads as TGCGCCAGCAGTCAGGAGGGGCCTGAGCAGTTCTTC. Translated: CASSQEGPEQFF.